This TCR beta chain originates from a study of siplizumab effects on memory and regulatory T cells. General study points: Alloreactive CD4+ clones that could be mapped were on average about 64% Treg-derived with siplizumab, against about 25% in controls. An assignable phenotype, naive or memory, was missing from roughly 80-95% of proliferating CD4+ or CD8+ clones.

There are 14 residues in the CDR3. The ends lost 6 bases at V and 0 bases at J; junction bases unmatched: 2. Germline CDR1 reads MNHNS; CDR2 reads SASEGT. A remark on this clone: Its antigen is unidentified.

About 100,000 TCR templates underwent assay in every sample. Clones were sequenced by immunoSEQ multiplex PCR, and TCRdb holds only the in-frame ones, with some missing. The table includes nearly 85,000 clones, 87% detected once. This clonotype originated in a human donor in good health. Sequenced material: Tregs sorted from blood. The V gene is TRBV6-1, the J gene TRBJ2-7, with 10 nucleotides matching TRBD2. The CDR3 protein is CASRLAGISYEQYF. CDR3 DNA: TGTGCCAGCAGACTAGCGGGGATCTCCTACGAGCAGTACTTC.